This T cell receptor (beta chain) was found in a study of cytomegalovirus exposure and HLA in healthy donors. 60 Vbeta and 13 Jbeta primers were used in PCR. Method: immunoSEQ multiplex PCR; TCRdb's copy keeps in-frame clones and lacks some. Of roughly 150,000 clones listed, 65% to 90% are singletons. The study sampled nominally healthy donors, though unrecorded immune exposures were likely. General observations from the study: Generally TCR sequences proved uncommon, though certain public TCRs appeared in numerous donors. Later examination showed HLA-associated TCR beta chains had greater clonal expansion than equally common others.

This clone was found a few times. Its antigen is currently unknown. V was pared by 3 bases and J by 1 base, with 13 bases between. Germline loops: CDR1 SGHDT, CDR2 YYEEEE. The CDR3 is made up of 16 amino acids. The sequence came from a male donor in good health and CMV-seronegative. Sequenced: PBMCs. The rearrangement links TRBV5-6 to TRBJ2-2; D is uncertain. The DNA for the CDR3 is TGTGCCAGCAGCTCTCCGGGTTCGGGGAACACCGGGGAGCTGTTTTTT. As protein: CASSSPGSGNTGELFF.